What follows is one TCR beta chain and its context. The data were taken from a study of blood T cell repertoires in COVID-19. Assay: immunoSEQ multiplex PCR; the TCRdb copy retains only in-frame clones and omits some. The table records over 70,000 clones, about 92% of them present only once. V trimming: 3 bases; J trimming: 8 bases; junction bases outside the gene matches: 5. The CDR3 has 14 amino acids. Germline V gives CDR1 LNHNV, CDR2 YYDKDF (reference sequence). This chain uses TRBV15 with TRBJ2-4; 9 nucleotides match TRBD1. Input material: peripheral blood. The clonotype originates from a man younger than 30 with COVID-19, enrolled during active disease. Here the CDR3 DNA reads TGTGCCACCAGCAGGGGGACAGGGCTCGACATTCAGTACTTC. Its translation: CATSRGTGLDIQYF.